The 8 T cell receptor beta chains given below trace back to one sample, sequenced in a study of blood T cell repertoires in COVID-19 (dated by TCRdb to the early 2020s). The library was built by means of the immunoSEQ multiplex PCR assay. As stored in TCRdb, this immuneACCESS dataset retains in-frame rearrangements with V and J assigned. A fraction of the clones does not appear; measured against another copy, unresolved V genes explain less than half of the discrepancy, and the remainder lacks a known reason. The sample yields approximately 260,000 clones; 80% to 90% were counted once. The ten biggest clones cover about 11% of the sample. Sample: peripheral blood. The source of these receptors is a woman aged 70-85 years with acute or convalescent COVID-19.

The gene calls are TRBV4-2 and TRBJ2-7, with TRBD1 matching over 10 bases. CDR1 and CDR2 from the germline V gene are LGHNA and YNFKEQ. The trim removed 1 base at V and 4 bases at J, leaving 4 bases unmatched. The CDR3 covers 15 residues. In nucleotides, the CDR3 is TGTGCCAGCAGCCAAGCTAGGGGACAGGGGTACGAGCAGTACTTC. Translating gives CASSQARGQGYEQYF.

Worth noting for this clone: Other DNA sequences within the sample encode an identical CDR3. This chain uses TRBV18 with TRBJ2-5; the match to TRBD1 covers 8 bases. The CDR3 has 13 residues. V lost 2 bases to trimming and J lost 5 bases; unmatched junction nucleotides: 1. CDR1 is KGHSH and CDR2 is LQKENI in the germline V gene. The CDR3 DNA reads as TGTGCCAGCTCACCAAGACAGGGGGAGACCCAGTACTTC. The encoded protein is CASSPRQGETQYF.

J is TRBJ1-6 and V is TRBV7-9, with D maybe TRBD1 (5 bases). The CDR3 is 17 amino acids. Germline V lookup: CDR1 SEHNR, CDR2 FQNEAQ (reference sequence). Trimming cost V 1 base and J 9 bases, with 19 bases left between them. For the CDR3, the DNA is TGTGCCAGCAGCTTAGTGGCCGGGGCGGGGCCCTTTTCACCCCTCCACTTT. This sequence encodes CASSLVAGAGPFSPLHF.

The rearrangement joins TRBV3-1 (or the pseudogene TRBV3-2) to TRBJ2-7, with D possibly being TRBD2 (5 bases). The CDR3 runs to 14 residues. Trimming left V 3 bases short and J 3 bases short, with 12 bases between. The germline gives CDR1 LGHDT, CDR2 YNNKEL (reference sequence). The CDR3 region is CASSHGVERYEQYF. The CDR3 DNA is TGTGCCAGCAGCCACGGGGTGGAACGCTACGAGCAGTACTTC.

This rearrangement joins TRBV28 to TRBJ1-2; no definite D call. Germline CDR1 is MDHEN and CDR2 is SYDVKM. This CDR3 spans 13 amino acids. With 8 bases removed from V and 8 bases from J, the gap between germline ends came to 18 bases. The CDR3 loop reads CASALRAPGGYTF. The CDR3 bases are TGTGCCAGCGCCCTCAGAGCGCCGGGAGGCTACACCTTC.

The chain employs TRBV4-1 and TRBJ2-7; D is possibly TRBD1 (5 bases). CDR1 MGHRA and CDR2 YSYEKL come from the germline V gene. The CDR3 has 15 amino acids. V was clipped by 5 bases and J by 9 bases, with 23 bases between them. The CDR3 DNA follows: TGCGCCAGCAGCTCTACCCCCGGACAACCTCATGGGCAGTACTTC. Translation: CASSSTPGQPHGQYF.

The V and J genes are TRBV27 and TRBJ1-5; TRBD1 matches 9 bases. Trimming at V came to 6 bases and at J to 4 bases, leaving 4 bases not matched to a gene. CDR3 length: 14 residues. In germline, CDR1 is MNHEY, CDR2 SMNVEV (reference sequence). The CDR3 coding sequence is TGTGCCAGCAGCCTCGACAGGGGGAATCAGCCCCAGCATTTT. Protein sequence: CASSLDRGNQPQHF.

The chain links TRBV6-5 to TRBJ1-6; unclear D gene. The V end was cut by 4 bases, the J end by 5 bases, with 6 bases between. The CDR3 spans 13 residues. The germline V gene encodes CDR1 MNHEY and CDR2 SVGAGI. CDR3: CASSSRDNSPLHF. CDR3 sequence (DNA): TGTGCCAGCAGTTCCCGCGATAATTCACCCCTCCACTTT.